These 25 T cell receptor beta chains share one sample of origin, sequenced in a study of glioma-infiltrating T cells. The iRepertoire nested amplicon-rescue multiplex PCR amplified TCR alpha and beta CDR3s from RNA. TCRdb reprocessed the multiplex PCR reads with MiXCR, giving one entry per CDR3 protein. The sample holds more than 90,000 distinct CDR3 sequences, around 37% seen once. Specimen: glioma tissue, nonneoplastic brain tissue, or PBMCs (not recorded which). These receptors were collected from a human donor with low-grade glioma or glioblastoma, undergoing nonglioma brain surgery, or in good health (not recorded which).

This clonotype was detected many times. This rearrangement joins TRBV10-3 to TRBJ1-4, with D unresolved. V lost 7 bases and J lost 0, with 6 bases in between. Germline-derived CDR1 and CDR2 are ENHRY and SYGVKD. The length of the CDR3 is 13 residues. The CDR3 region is CAIKAATNEKLFF. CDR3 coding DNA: TGTGCCATCAAAGCCGCAACTAATGAAAAACTGTTTTTT.

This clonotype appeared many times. The CDR3 here is CSVHLLSGGRETQYF. The CDR3 bases are TGCAGCGTCCACCTCCTGTCGGGAGGACGAGAGACCCAGTACTTC. This chain uses TRBV29-1 with TRBJ2-5; 7 bases line up with TRBD2. The CDR3 covers 15 residues. The V segment lost 6 bases and the J segment 4 bases; nucleotides outside the gene matches: 14. From germline, CDR1 is SQVTM and CDR2 ANQGSEA.

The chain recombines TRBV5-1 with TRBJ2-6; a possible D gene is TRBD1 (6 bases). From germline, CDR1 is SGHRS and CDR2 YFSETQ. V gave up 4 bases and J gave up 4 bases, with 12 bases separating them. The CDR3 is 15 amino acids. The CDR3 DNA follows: TGCGCCAGCAGCGAGGGGGTACCCGGGGCCAACGTCCTGACTTTC. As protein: CASSEGVPGANVLTF.

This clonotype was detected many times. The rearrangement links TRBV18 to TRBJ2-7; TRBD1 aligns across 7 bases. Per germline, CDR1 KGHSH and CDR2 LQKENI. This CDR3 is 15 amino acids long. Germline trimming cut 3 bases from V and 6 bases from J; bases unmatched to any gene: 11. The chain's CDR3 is CASSPLRQGDGEQYF. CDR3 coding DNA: TGTGCCAGCTCACCCCTCCGCCAGGGGGATGGCGAGCAGTACTTC.

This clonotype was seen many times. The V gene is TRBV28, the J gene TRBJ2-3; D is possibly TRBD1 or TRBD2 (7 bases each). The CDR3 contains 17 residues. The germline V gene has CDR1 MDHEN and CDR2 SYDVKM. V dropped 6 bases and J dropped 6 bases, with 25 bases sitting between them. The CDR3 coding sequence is TGTGCCAGCAGCTACAACAGGGGAGGGGTCCTGATGGATACGCAGTATTTT. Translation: CASSYNRGGVLMDTQYF.

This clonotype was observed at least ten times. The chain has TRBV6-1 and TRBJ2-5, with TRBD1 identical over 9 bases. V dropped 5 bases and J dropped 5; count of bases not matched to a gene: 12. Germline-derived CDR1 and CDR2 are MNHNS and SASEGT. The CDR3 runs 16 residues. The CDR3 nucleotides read TGTGCCAGCAGTTATTTTGGACAGGGGATACGGGAGACCCAGTACTTC. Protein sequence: CASSYFGQGIRETQYF.

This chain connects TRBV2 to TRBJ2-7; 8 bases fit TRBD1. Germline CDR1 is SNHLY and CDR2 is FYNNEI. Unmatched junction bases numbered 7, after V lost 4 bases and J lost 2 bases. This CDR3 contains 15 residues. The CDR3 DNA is TGTGCCAGCAGTGCCCCCGGACAGGGTACCTACGAGCAGTACTTC. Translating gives CASSAPGQGTYEQYF.

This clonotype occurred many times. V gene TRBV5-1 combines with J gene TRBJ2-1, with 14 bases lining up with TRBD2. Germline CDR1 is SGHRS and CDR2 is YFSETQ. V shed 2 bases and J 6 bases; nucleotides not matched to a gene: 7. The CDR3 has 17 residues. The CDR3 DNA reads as TGCGCCAGCAGCTTATTCGGGACTAGCGGGAGTGGCAATGAGCAGTTCTTC. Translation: CASSLFGTSGSGNEQFF.

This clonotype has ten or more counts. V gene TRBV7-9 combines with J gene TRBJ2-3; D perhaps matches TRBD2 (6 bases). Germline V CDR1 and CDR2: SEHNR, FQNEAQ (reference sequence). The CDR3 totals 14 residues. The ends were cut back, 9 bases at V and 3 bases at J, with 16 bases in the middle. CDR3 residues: CASQLGGGTDTQYF. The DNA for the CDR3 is TGTGCCAGTCAACTCGGGGGTGGGACAGATACGCAGTATTTT.

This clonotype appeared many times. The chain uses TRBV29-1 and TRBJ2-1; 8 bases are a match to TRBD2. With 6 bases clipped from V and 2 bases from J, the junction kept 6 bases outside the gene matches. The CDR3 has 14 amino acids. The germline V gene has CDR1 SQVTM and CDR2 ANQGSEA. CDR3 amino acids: CSVETSATYNEQFF. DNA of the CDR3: TGCAGCGTGGAGACTAGCGCTACCTACAATGAGCAGTTCTTC.

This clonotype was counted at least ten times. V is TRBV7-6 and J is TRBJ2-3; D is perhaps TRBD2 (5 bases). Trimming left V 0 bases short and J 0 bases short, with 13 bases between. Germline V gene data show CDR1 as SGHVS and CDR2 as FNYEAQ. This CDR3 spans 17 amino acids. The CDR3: CASSLAPAGASTDTQYF. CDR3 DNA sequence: TGTGCCAGCAGCTTAGCGCCCGCGGGTGCTAGCACAGATACGCAGTATTTT.

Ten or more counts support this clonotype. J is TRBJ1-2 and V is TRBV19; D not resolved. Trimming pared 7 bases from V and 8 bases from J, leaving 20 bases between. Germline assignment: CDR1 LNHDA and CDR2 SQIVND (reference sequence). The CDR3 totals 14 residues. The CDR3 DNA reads TGTGCCAGTACCTTAAAGCCCCTGTCGGGAGGCTACACCTTC. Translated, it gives CASTLKPLSGGYTF.

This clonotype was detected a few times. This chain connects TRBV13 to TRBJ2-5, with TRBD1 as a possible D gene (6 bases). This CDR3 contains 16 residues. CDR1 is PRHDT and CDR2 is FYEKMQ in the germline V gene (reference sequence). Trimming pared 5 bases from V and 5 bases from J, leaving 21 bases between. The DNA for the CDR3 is TGTGCCAGCAGCCGGACTGTGGGGACACTCGGGGAGACCCAGTACTTC. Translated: CASSRTVGTLGETQYF. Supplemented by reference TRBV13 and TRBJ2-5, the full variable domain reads AAGVIQSPRHLIKEKRETATLKCYPIPRHDTVYWYQQGPGQDPQFLISFYEKMQSDKGSIPDRFSAQQFSDYHSELNMSSLELGDSALYFCASSRTVGTLGETQYFGPGTRLLVL.

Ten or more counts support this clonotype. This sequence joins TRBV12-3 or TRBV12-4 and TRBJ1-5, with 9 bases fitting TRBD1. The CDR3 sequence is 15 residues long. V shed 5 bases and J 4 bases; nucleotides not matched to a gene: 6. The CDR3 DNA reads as TGTGCCAGCAGTCAACTTGGACAGGGGAATCAGCCCCAGCATTTT. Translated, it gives CASSQLGQGNQPQHF.

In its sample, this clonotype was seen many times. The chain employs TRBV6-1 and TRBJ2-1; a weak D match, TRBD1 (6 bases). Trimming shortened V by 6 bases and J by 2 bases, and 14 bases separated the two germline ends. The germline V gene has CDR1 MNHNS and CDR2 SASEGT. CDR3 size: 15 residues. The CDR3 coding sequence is TGTGCCAGCAGCGGGACACAGGGTGCCTACAATGAGCAGTTCTTC. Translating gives CASSGTQGAYNEQFF.

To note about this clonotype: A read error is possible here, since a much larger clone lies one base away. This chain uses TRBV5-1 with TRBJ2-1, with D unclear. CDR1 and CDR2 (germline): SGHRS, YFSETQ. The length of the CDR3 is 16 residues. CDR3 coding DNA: TGCGCCAGCAGCTTGGATTGGCTCTCCGGTTCCAATGAGCAGTCCTTC. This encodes CASSLDWLSGSNEQSF.

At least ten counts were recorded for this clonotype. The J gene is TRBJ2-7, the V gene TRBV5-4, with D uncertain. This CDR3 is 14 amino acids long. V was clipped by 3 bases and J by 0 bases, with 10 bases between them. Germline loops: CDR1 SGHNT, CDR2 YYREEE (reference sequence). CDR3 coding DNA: TGTGCCAGCAGCTCGAGCCGGAGCTCCTACGAGCAGTACTTC. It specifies CASSSSRSSYEQYF.

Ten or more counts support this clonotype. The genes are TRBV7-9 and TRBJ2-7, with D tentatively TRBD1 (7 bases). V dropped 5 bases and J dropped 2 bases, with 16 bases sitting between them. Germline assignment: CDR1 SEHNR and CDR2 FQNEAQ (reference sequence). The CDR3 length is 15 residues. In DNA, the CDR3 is TGTGCCAGCAGCCGCCAGGGGGGCAATCCCTACGAGCAGTACTTC. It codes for CASSRQGGNPYEQYF.

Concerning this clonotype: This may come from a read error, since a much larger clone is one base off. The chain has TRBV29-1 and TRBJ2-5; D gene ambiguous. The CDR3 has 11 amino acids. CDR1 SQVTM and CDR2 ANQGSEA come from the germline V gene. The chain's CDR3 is CSVEEAETKYF. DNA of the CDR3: TGCAGCGTTGAAGAAGCAGAGACCAAGTACTTC.

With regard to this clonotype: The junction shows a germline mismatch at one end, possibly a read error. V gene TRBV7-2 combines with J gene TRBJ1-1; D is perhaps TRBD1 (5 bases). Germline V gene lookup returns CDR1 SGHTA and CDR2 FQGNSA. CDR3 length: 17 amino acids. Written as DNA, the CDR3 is TGTGCTAGCAGCCCGGACACCTTTGGCCTAAGTGACACTGAAGCTTTCTTT. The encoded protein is CASSPDTFGLSDTEAFF.

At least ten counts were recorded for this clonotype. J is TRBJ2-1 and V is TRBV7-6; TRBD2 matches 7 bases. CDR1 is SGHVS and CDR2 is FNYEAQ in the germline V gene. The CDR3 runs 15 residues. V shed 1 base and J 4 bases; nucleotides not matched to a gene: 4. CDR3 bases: TGTGCCAGCAGCTTAGTGGGGGGGGAATACAATGAGCAGTTCTTC. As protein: CASSLVGGEYNEQFF.

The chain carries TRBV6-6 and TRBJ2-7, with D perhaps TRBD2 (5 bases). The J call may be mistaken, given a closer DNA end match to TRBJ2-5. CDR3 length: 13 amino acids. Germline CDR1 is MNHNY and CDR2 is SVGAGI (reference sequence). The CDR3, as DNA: TGTGCCAGCAGTTACTCGGGAGTGGAGACCCAGTACTTC. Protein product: CASSYSGVETQYF.

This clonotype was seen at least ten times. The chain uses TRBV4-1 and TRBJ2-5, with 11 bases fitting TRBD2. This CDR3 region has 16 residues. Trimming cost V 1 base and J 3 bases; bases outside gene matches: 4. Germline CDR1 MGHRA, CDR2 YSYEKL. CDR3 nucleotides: TGCGCCAGCAGCCAAGGTGTTAGCGGGAGGGAAGAGACCCAGTACTTC. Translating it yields CASSQGVSGREETQYF.

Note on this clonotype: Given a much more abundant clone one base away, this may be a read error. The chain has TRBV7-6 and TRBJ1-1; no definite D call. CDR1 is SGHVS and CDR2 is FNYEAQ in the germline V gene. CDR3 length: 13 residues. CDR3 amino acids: CASSLVENTEALF. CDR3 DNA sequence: TGTGCCAGCAGCTTAGTAGAGAACACTGAAGCTCTCTTT.

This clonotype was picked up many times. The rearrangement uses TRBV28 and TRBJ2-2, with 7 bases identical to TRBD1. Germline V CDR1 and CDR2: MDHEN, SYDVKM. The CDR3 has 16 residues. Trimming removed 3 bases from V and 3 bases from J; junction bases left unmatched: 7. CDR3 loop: CASSLGYRGDTGELFF. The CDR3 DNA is TGTGCCAGCAGTTTGGGGTACAGGGGTGACACCGGGGAGCTGTTTTTT.